Shown below are 21 T cell receptor beta chains from a single sample sequenced in a study of graft-versus-host responses after intestinal transplantation. Assay: immunoSEQ multiplex PCR; the TCRdb copy retains only in-frame clones and omits some. The sample shows 20,000 to 25,000 clones, roughly 95% of them seen only once. The sequences come from PBMCs, collected 156 days after intestinal transplant. These receptor sequences come from a human patient who received an intestinal transplant, so some T cells may come from the graft donor.

The chain carries TRBV4-3 and TRBJ2-1; D is perhaps TRBD1 (6 bases). Germline V gene sequence: CDR1 LGHNA, CDR2 YSLEER. The CDR3 totals 20 residues. With 1 base removed from V and 4 bases from J, the gap between germline ends came to 26 bases. Written as DNA, the CDR3 is TGCGCCAGCAGCCAAGTCGTAGAAGTCACAGGGAGATCCTCGTACAATGAGCAGTTCTTC. As protein: CASSQVVEVTGRSSYNEQFF.

This sequence joins TRBV7-3 and TRBJ2-3, with D maybe TRBD2 (6 bases). This CDR3 spans 13 amino acids. Germline CDR1 and CDR2: SGHTA and FQGTGA. The germline V and J ends were trimmed by 5 bases and 4 bases, with 10 bases remaining between them. The CDR3 reads CASSDGGADTQYF. The CDR3 DNA reads TGTGCCAGCAGCGACGGGGGAGCAGATACGCAGTATTTT.

On this clone: Other DNA sequences of this sample code for an identical CDR3. The rearrangement links TRBV28 to TRBJ1-1; D is possibly TRBD1 (5 bases). Per germline, CDR1 MDHEN and CDR2 SYDVKM. With 0 bases removed from V and 0 bases from J, the gap between germline ends came to 11 bases. CDR3 length equals 16 residues. DNA for the CDR3: TGTGCCAGCAGTTTATGGGGAGGACACCTGAACACTGAAGCTTTCTTT. Its translation: CASSLWGGHLNTEAFF.

The rearrangement uses TRBV30 and TRBJ2-2, with D uncertain. V was clipped by 4 bases and J by 5 bases, with 23 bases between them. The CDR3 covers 17 residues. The germline gives CDR1 GTSNPN, CDR2 SVGIG (reference sequence). CDR3 in amino acids: CAWILTDGDRTTGELFF. CDR3 nucleotides: TGTGCCTGGATCCTGACGGACGGCGATCGCACTACCGGGGAGCTGTTTTTT.

The genes are TRBV5-1 and TRBJ1-1; D ambiguous. In germline, CDR1 is SGHRS, CDR2 YFSETQ. The CDR3 is made up of 14 amino acids. V lost 1 base to trimming and J lost 0 bases, with 7 bases between them. The chain's CDR3 is CASSLTPVNTEAFF. The CDR3 nucleotides read TGCGCCAGCAGCTTGACGCCCGTGAACACTGAAGCTTTCTTT. Supplemented by reference TRBV5-1 and TRBJ1-1, the full variable domain reads KAGVTQTPRYLIKTRGQQVTLSCSPISGHRSVSWYQQTPGQGLQFLFEYFSETQRNKGNFPGRFSGRQFSNSRSEMNVSTLELGDSALYLCASSLTPVNTEAFFGQGTRLTVV.

The chain uses TRBV19 and TRBJ2-5; 9 nucleotides line up with TRBD2. The CDR3 is made up of 16 amino acids. Germline V gene sequence: CDR1 LNHDA, CDR2 SQIVND (reference sequence). With V trimmed by 3 bases and J by 1 base, 6 bases remained unmatched. CDR3 loop: CASSMVAGATQETQYF. In nucleotides, the CDR3 is TGTGCCAGTAGTATGGTAGCGGGAGCTACCCAAGAGACCCAGTACTTC.

The chain employs TRBV25-1 and TRBJ2-7; 9 nucleotides agree with TRBD1. Germline CDR1 and CDR2: MGHDK and SYGVNS. V shed 2 bases and J 7 bases; nucleotides not matched to a gene: 12. CDR3 length: 16 amino acids. DNA of the CDR3: TGTGCCAGCAGTGAAAGGGGACAGGGCGGTCTTGAGGAGCAGTACTTC. Protein sequence: CASSERGQGGLEEQYF.

The chain carries TRBV28 and TRBJ1-5; D gene unclear. The germline gives CDR1 MDHEN, CDR2 SYDVKM. The CDR3 contains 14 residues. Trimming took off 6 bases at V and 3 bases at J, with 12 bases between the two ends. CDR3 nucleotides: TGTGCCAGCAGCCTACGTCCAGTCAATCAGCCCCAGCATTTT. Protein sequence: CASSLRPVNQPQHF.

The J gene is TRBJ1-1, the V gene TRBV6-5; D gene uncertain. V was trimmed by 6 bases and J by 5 bases, leaving 7 bases between them. Germline V gene sequence: CDR1 MNHEY, CDR2 SVGAGI. The CDR3 runs to 11 residues. CDR3 coding DNA: TGTGCCAGCAGACAAGGGACTGAAGCTTTCTTT. The encoded protein is CASRQGTEAFF.

This clone has just one count. This CDR3 reads CASSRQGDEQYF. As DNA, the CDR3 is TGTGCCAGTAGTCGACAGGGGGACGAGCAGTACTTC. V gene TRBV19 combines with J gene TRBJ2-7, with TRBD1 matching 9 bases. The junction had 1 base not matched to a gene; V was cut back by 5 bases and J by 5 bases. This CDR3 has 12 residues. The germline V gene encodes CDR1 LNHDA and CDR2 SQIVND (reference sequence).

A single count supports this clone. The J gene is TRBJ2-7, the V gene TRBV4-3, with TRBD2 identical over 9 bases. There are 16 residues in the CDR3. CDR1 is LGHNA, CDR2 YSLEER, per germline. Trimming took 2 bases from V and 4 from J; bases not matched to a gene: 9. The CDR3 DNA reads TGCGCCAGCAGCCAATTTTTGCTAGCGGGAAAGTACGAGCAGTACTTC. This encodes CASSQFLLAGKYEQYF.

V and J are TRBV6-1 and TRBJ1-6; D not resolved. CDR3 size: 12 residues. From germline, CDR1 is MNHNS and CDR2 SASEGT. V was trimmed by 6 bases and J by 4 bases, leaving 4 bases between them. CDR3 amino acids: CASSRYNSPLHF. The CDR3 nucleotides read TGTGCCAGCAGCAGGTATAATTCACCCCTCCACTTT.

The chain couples TRBV29-1 to TRBJ2-1; 8 nucleotides agree with TRBD2. The CDR3 consists of 16 residues. With V trimmed by 0 bases and J by 1 base, 5 bases remained unmatched. Per the germline V gene, CDR1 is SQVTM and CDR2 is ANQGSEA. The CDR3 here is CSVEDLREGSYNEQFF. DNA for the CDR3: TGCAGCGTTGAAGATCTTCGGGAGGGGTCCTACAATGAGCAGTTCTTC.

The V gene is TRBV6-5, the J gene TRBJ1-5; no reliable D call. Germline CDR1 is MNHEY and CDR2 is SVGAGI. CDR3 length: 13 residues. The germline V and J ends were trimmed by 5 bases and 7 bases, with 12 bases remaining between them. CDR3 amino acids: CASSDNFLQPQHF. In DNA form, the CDR3 reads TGTGCCAGCAGTGACAACTTTTTGCAGCCCCAGCATTTT.

This clone appeared a single time. V gene TRBV6-5 combines with J gene TRBJ1-1; 7 bases line up with TRBD1. Per germline, CDR1 MNHEY and CDR2 SVGAGI. The CDR3 loop spans 13 amino acids. V trimming: 6 bases; J trimming: 5 bases; junction bases outside the gene matches: 6. In DNA form, the CDR3 reads TGTGCCAGCAGAGCACAGGGGCTGACTGAAGCTTTCTTT. Encoded protein: CASRAQGLTEAFF.

The chain employs TRBV27 and TRBJ2-5; 12 bases line up with TRBD2. Germline V gene sequence: CDR1 MNHEY, CDR2 SMNVEV (reference sequence). The junction had 12 bases not matched to a gene; V was cut back by 5 bases and J by 5 bases. The CDR3 is made up of 17 amino acids. The DNA of the CDR3 is TGTGCCAGCAGTCCCCTAGCGGGAGGGCCGGTGGACGAGACCCAGTACTTC. Protein: CASSPLAGGPVDETQYF.

This sequence joins TRBV6-5 and TRBJ2-7, with a weak D call TRBD1 (5 bases). Germline V gives CDR1 MNHEY, CDR2 SVGAGI. Trimming took 5 bases from V and 4 from J, leaving 12 bases between them. CDR3 length: 13 amino acids. CDR3 in amino acids: CASSEGAVYEQYF. The CDR3 coding sequence is TGTGCCAGCAGTGAAGGGGCAGTTTACGAGCAGTACTTC.

V usage is TRBV5-1 and J usage is TRBJ2-1, with D unresolved. V was trimmed by 3 bases and J by 6 bases, leaving 10 bases between them. Germline V gives CDR1 SGHRS, CDR2 YFSETQ. There are 13 residues in the CDR3. CDR3 loop: CASSSPIINEQFF. The CDR3, as DNA: TGCGCCAGCAGCTCCCCCATAATCAATGAGCAGTTCTTC. Full variable domain (outside the CDR3, taken from reference TRBV5-1 and TRBJ2-1): KAGVTQTPRYLIKTRGQQVTLSCSPISGHRSVSWYQQTPGQGLQFLFEYFSETQRNKGNFPGRFSGRQFSNSRSEMNVSTLELGDSALYLCASSSPIINEQFFGPGTRLTVL.

The chain links TRBV30 to TRBJ1-4; weak D call: TRBD1 (5 bases). CDR1 is GTSNPN and CDR2 is SVGIG in the germline V gene (reference sequence). V lost 6 bases and J lost 8, with 13 bases in between. CDR3 length equals 12 residues. This CDR3 reads CACSTGAEKLFF. CDR3 in DNA: TGTGCCTGTTCTACCGGGGCGGAAAAACTGTTTTTT.

This rearrangement joins TRBV12-5 to TRBJ1-5; the D is unclear. Trimming stripped 8 bases from V and 3 bases from J, with 14 bases between. The germline V gene encodes CDR1 LGHNT and CDR2 FRNRAP. The CDR3 totals 14 residues. The CDR3: CASSLGQINQPQHF. The CDR3 DNA reads as TGTGCTAGTAGCCTTGGTCAGATCAATCAGCCCCAGCATTTT.

The V call is TRBV7-6, the J call TRBJ2-7; D not resolved. Trimming pared 1 base from V and 1 base from J, leaving 5 bases between. The CDR3 has 13 amino acids. The germline CDR1 and CDR2 sequences are SGHVS and FNYEAQ. CDR3 sequence reads: CASSLDGSYEQYF. The CDR3 DNA follows: TGTGCCAGCAGCTTAGACGGGTCCTACGAGCAGTACTTC.